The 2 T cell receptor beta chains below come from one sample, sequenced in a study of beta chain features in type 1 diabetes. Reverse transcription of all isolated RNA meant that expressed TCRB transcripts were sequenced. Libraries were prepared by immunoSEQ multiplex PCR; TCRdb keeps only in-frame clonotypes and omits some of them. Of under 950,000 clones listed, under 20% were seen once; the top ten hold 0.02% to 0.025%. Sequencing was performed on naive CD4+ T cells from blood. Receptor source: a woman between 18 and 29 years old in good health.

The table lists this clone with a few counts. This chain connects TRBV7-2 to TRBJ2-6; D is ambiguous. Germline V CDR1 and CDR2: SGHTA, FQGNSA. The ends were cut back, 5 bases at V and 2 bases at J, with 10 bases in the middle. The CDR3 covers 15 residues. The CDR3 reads CASSRVGTGANVLTF. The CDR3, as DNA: TGTGCCAGCAGCAGGGTGGGGACTGGGGCCAACGTCCTGACTTTC.

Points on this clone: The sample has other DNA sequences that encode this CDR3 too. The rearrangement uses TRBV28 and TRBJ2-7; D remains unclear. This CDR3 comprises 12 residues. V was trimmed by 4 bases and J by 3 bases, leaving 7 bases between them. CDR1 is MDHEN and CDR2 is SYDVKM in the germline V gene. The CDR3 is CASSSGDYEQYF. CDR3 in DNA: TGTGCCAGCAGTTCAGGAGACTACGAGCAGTACTTC. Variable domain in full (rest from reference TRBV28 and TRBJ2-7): DVKVTQSSRYLVKRTGEKVFLECVQDMDHENMFWYRQDPGLGLRLIYFSYDVKMKEKGDIPEGYSVSREKKERFSLILESASTNQTSMYLCASSSGDYEQYFGPGTRLTVT.